Reported below is one TCR beta chain. Its specificity is unknown. The data are from a study of identical twins. Germline V gene data show CDR1 as MNHNS and CDR2 as SASEGT. V was pared by 5 bases and J by 0 bases, with 12 bases between. CDR3 length equals 15 residues. The cDNA had a unique molecular identifier and a template-switch universal primer site. TCRdb re-called the 5' RACE reads through MiXCR, storing one row per CDR3 protein. Found here are a few hundred thousand distinct CDR3 sequences, approximately 8.6% of them singletons; the top ten hold roughly 3.1%. The study's findings and limits: An excess of low generation probability was shown by twin-shared out-of-frame alpha sequences. With abundant cord blood beta clonotypes, insertions were fewer; memory repertoires showed no such pattern.

These sequences were also reported in another study, on yellow fever vaccine responses in identical twins.

The chain has TRBV6-1 and TRBJ2-3; possible D gene TRBD1, 6 bases. The receptor's source is a woman aged 18-29 years in good health. The sequenced sample was CD8+ T cells sorted from blood. This CDR3 is CASSPGQHSTDTQYF. In DNA form, the CDR3 reads TGTGCCAGCAGTCCGGGACAACATAGCACAGATACGCAGTATTTT.